A selection of T cell receptor beta chains follows, all from one sample in a study of T cell responses to AZD1222 COVID-19 vaccine. Here immunoSEQ multiplex PCR was the method, and the copy in TCRdb shows in-frame clones only, minus some. This repertoire shows some 110,000 clones, 88% found once; its top ten account for around 4%. Sequencing used peripheral blood, obtained 28 days after the second AZD1222 dose. The source of these receptors is an adult who received the AZD1222 COVID-19 vaccine. Each CDR3 is given with its conserved first and last residue. The D gene is left open where the match is weak. The listing skips clone size in some rows; elsewhere it reads once, few, many or a size class.

J | size | V | D | length | DNA | CDR3
TRBJ1-5 | . | TRBV6-4 | . | 13 | TGTGCCAGCAACAGGGATTACAATCAGCCCCAGCATTTT | CASNRDYNQPQHF
TRBJ1-3 | once | TRBV7-9 | . | 13 | TGTGCCAGCAGCTTGGGGGACCCCTGGACCATATATTTT | CASSLGDPWTIYF
TRBJ1-2 | few | TRBV11-2 | . | 16 | TGTGCCAGCAGCCCTAGGGCCCAGCCGGCTAACTATGGCTACACCTTC | CASSPRAQPANYGYTF
TRBJ1-4 | . | TRBV19 | . | 13 | TGTGCCAGTAGTACCGGGGTGCGGGAAAAACTGTTTTTT | CASSTGVREKLFF
TRBJ2-1 | . | TRBV28 | TRBD2 | 15 | TGTGCCAGCAGTTTCGACGGGAGGGCCTACAATGAGCAGTTCTTC | CASSFDGRAYNEQFF
TRBJ2-7 | once | TRBV28 | . | 14 | TGTGCCAGCAGCTCAGCGTACGTTGGGTACGAGCAGTACTTC | CASSSAYVGYEQYF
TRBJ2-1 | . | TRBV5-6 | . | 13 | TGTGCCAGCAACATGGACACGCACAATGAGCAGTTCTTC | CASNMDTHNEQFF
TRBJ1-3 | . | TRBV10-3 | . | 13 | TGTGCCATCAGTGAAACCGGCGGAAACACCATATATTTT | CAISETGGNTIYF
TRBJ2-3 | . | TRBV7-3 | . | 13 | TGTGCCAGCAGCTCGGACCGCACAGATACGCAGTATTTT | CASSSDRTDTQYF
TRBJ2-3 | . | TRBV30 | . | 15 | TGTGCCTGGAGTGTCGGCGGGACTAGCACAGATACGCAGTATTTT | CAWSVGGTSTDTQYF
TRBJ1-1 | once | TRBV2 | . | 13 | TGTGCCAGCATCCTTGAGGGTTTCACTGAAGCTTTCTTT | CASILEGFTEAFF
TRBJ1-2 | . | TRBV4-2 | . | 15 | TGTGCCAGCAGCCAAGCCCAGGACAGTAACTATGGCTACACCTTC | CASSQAQDSNYGYTF
TRBJ1-5 | . | TRBV2 | . | 14 | TGTGCCAGCAGCGAGACAGAGAGCAATCAGCCCCAGCATTTT | CASSETESNQPQHF
TRBJ1-3 | few | TRBV11-2 | . | 15 | TGTGCCAGCACCGAAAGAAGGATCTCTGGAAACACCATATATTTT | CASTERRISGNTIYF
TRBJ2-7 | . | TRBV7-3 | TRBD1 | 15 | TGTGCCAGCAGCTGGACCGGGACAGGTTCCTACGAGCAGTACTTC | CASSWTGTGSYEQYF
TRBJ2-5 | . | TRBV10-3 | . | 14 | TGTGCCATCAGTGAGAAAAGGGGCCAAGAGACCCAGTACTTC | CAISEKRGQETQYF
TRBJ1-5 | . | TRBV6-2/TRBV6-3 | . | 19 | TGTGCCAGCAGTTACTCGATAGTCCGTGGGGCCAATAGCAATCAGCCCCAGCATTTT | CASSYSIVRGANSNQPQHF
TRBJ1-5 | . | TRBV7-2 | TRBD1 | 16 | TGTGCCAGCAGCTTAGCAGGGACAGGGGTCGGTCAGCCCCAGCATTTT | CASSLAGTGVGQPQHF
TRBJ1-2 | . | TRBV4-1 | TRBD1 | 15 | TGCGCCAGCAGCCCCCAGGGGGGGTTGAGCTATGGCTACACCTTC | CASSPQGGLSYGYTF
TRBJ1-2 | . | TRBV10-2 | . | 13 | TGCGCCACCCAAAGTCGGGGGCACTATGGCTACACCTTC | CATQSRGHYGYTF
TRBJ2-1 | . | TRBV9 | TRBD2 | 16 | TGTGCCAGCAGCTTAACGTCCGGGACTAGCGGGAATGAGCAGTTCTTC | CASSLTSGTSGNEQFF
TRBJ2-7 | . | TRBV28 | . | 15 | TGTGCCAGCAGTTTTATCGGGACACGATCCTACGAGCAGTACTTC | CASSFIGTRSYEQYF
TRBJ1-5 | . | TRBV6-5 | . | 16 | TGTGCCAGCAGTTGGAGGGTAGGGACTAGCAATCAGCCCCAGCATTTT | CASSWRVGTSNQPQHF
TRBJ2-7 | once | TRBV2 | . | 18 | TGTGCCAGCAGTTCCCAACCTTTGGACAGTACGTTCTCCTACGAGCAGTACTTC | CASSSQPLDSTFSYEQYF
TRBJ1-2 | . | TRBV29-1 | . | 17 | TGCAGCGTTGAAGTGTGGGCCGTGAAGAAAATTTCTTATGGCTACACCTTC | CSVEVWAVKKISYGYTF
TRBJ1-2 | . | TRBV29-1 | . | 13 | TGCAGCGCCCGGGGCACCTTAATAGATGGCTACACCTTC | CSARGTLIDGYTF
TRBJ2-5 | . | TRBV25-1 | TRBD2 | 18 | TGTGCCAGCAGTGAAAGCGGGACTAGACGGTTTCGGGAGGAGACCCAGTACTTC | CASSESGTRRFREETQYF
TRBJ1-2 | . | TRBV27 | TRBD1 | 14 | TGTGCCAGCAGTTCCGGACAGGGTGTCTATGGCTACACCTTC | CASSSGQGVYGYTF
TRBJ1-1 | . | TRBV6-4 | TRBD1 | 14 | TGTGCCAGCATAAAGACAGGGGCAAACACTGAAGCTTTCTTT | CASIKTGANTEAFF
TRBJ2-2 | few | TRBV24-1 | TRBD2 | 17 | TGTGCCACCACCAATGTTCCCGTAGCGGGAGGGACCGGGGAGCTGTTTTTT | CATTNVPVAGGTGELFF
TRBJ2-2 | . | TRBV6-5 | . | 15 | TGTGCCAGCAGTTACGCCACGGCGAACACCGGGGAGCTGTTTTTT | CASSYATANTGELFF
TRBJ1-2 | . | TRBV19 | . | 12 | TGTGCCAGTAGTATGGTCGCCTGGGGCTACACCTTC | CASSMVAWGYTF
TRBJ2-7 | . | TRBV4-1 | TRBD2 | 14 | TGCGCCAGCAGCCAAGACCCAGCGGGGGGCGAGCAGTACTTC | CASSQDPAGGEQYF
TRBJ1-1 | . | TRBV11-1 | TRBD1 | 13 | TGTGCCAGCAGCTTAGGGAGACAGGGTGAAGCTTTCTTT | CASSLGRQGEAFF
TRBJ1-1 | . | TRBV3-1/TRBV3-2 | . | 13 | TGTGCCAGCAGCCAAGGTGGTTATGCTGAAGCTTTCTTT | CASSQGGYAEAFF
TRBJ1-2 | . | TRBV6-4 | . | 14 | TGTGCCAGCAGCGAAGAGGCAGGGCGAGGTGGCTACACCTTC | CASSEEAGRGGYTF
TRBJ2-5 | . | TRBV3-1/TRBV3-2 | . | 14 | TGTGCCAGCAGCCCCGTTTCAGTCCAAGAGACCCAGTACTTC | CASSPVSVQETQYF
TRBJ1-5 | . | TRBV21-1 | . | 18 | TGTGCCAGCAGCGCTCAGACAGGGTCGTCCGCTCCCAATCAGCCCCAGCATTTT | CASSAQTGSSAPNQPQHF
TRBJ2-5 | . | TRBV4-1 | . | 14 | TGCGCCAGCAGCCAAGATAATAGCGCGAAGACCCAGTACTTC | CASSQDNSAKTQYF
TRBJ2-7 | . | TRBV15 | TRBD1 | 16 | TGTGCCACCAGCCCCGGCCCCGGGACAGGGGGGTACGAGCAGTACTTC | CATSPGPGTGGYEQYF
TRBJ1-3 | once | TRBV5-1 | . | 15 | TGCGCCAGCAGCTTGGGCGGGGGGCAAGGAAACACCATATATTTT | CASSLGGGQGNTIYF
TRBJ2-1 | . | TRBV9 | . | 13 | TGTGCCAGCAGCGCTCGGGCTAGCAATGAGCAGTTCTTC | CASSARASNEQFF
TRBJ1-1 | . | TRBV6-6 | . | 16 | TGTGCCAGCAGTTACCCCCGGGACGGGTTTTACACTGAAGCTTTCTTT | CASSYPRDGFYTEAFF
TRBJ2-1 | . | TRBV11-3 | . | 13 | TGTGCCAGCAGCCCCAGCGTCTACAATGAGCAGTTCTTC | CASSPSVYNEQFF